This T cell receptor (beta chain) was recorded in a study of T cell changes during pregnancy in multiple sclerosis (dated by TCRdb to about 2019). General notes on the study: Changes in the T cell repertoire over the course of pregnancy were examined in this study in women with multiple sclerosis.

Library preparation employed the immunoSEQ multiplex PCR assay. TCRdb mirrors the immuneACCESS table, restricted to in-frame sequences. Some clones are absent from its copies; in checked studies, under half trace to an unresolved V gene, and the reason for the others is unknown. This sample lists roughly 11,000 clones; around 94% were detected once. The top ten hold around 0.31% of the sample. Points on this clone: Its antigen is not yet known. No quality values exist for individual bases; no much larger clone is one base distant.

CDR1 and CDR2 are read off the germline V gene as ENHRY and SYGVKD. From its cysteine to its phenylalanine, the CDR3 spans 11 amino acids. The CDR3 DNA has 33 bases and is translated from base 1. V is pared back by 10 bases and J by 6 bases, with 10 bases lying between the germline termini. The receptor was derived from a female donor with multiple sclerosis, enrolled in a pregnancy study. The chain joins TRBV10-3 to TRBJ2-1; TRBD2 might be the D gene, on 6 matching bases. The sample here was CD4+ T cells from peripheral blood mononuclear cells, taken before pregnancy. The DNA reads TGTGCCACTATGACTAGCAATGAGCAGTTCTTC. It codes for CATMTSNEQFF.